What follows are 19 T cell receptor beta chains derived from one specimen sequenced in a study of identical twins. MiXCR, applied by TCRdb to the 5' RACE reads, yields one record per CDR3 protein. The sample carries hundreds of thousands of distinct CDR3 sequences, about 7% recorded once. The same data also went into a second study, on yellow fever vaccine responses in identical twins.

Sequenced input: memory (CD45RO+) T cells sorted from blood. These receptors came from a woman between 18 and 29 years old in good health.

Only a few counts were recorded for this clonotype. The V and J genes are TRBV5-6 and TRBJ2-1; 10 bases map to TRBD1. The CDR3 is 13 amino acids. V was clipped by 6 bases and J by 9 bases; unmatched bases: 6. The germline V gene encodes CDR1 SGHDT and CDR2 YYEEEE. The CDR3 sequence is CASTSTGGIEQFF. The CDR3 DNA sequence: TGTGCCAGCACCTCGACAGGGGGCATTGAGCAGTTCTTC.

In this sample, this clonotype turned up many times. The rearrangement links TRBV20-1 to TRBJ2-2; 7 bases agree with TRBD1. The germline V gene has CDR1 DFQATT and CDR2 SNEGSKA (reference sequence). The V and J ends lost 6 bases and 5 bases, in that order; junction bases with no gene match: 3. The CDR3 runs 12 residues. The CDR3 nucleotides are TGCAGTGCGGGGACAGAAACCGGGGAGCTGTTTTTT. This translates into CSAGTETGELFF.

Remarks on this clonotype: The junction does not match germline at one end; this may be a read error. The chain employs TRBV19 and TRBJ2-2, with 7 bases aligning to TRBD1. The CDR3 runs to 12 residues. Germline V gives CDR1 LNHDA, CDR2 SQIVND (reference sequence). The CDR3 region has the DNA TGTGCCAGTAGTATCCGGCAGGGGGAACTGTTTTTT. It translates to CASSIRQGELFF.

The chain couples TRBV2 to TRBJ2-3; TRBD2 aligns across 16 bases. V lost 5 bases, J lost 4 bases, and 6 bases stayed unmatched. The CDR3 runs 17 residues. Germline V gene sequence: CDR1 SNHLY, CDR2 FYNNEI. DNA of the CDR3: TGTGCCAGCAGTCTCTCCGGGACTAGCGGGAGGGCAGATACGCAGTATTTT. This encodes CASSLSGTSGRADTQYF.

This clonotype was seen ten or more times. The V and J genes are TRBV20-1 and TRBJ1-5, with D perhaps matching TRBD1 (5 bases). Per germline, CDR1 DFQATT and CDR2 SNEGSKA (reference sequence). The CDR3 sequence is 14 residues long. With 6 bases removed from V and 1 base from J, the gap between germline ends came to 13 bases. In nucleotides, the CDR3 is TGCAGTGCCCGCCCAGGGCCGAGCAATCAGCCCCAGCATTTT. This gives the protein CSARPGPSNQPQHF.

This clonotype was seen ten or more times. This chain joins TRBV10-3 and TRBJ1-6; weak D call: TRBD1 (5 bases). V gave up 6 bases and J gave up 10 bases, with 22 bases separating them. This CDR3 comprises 16 residues. Germline CDR1 ENHRY, CDR2 SYGVKD. This CDR3 is CAISPFSGTDTSPLHF. CDR3 DNA: TGTGCCATCAGCCCTTTTTCTGGGACTGATACATCACCCCTCCACTTT.

CDR3 sequence reads: CASSYVGGPNQPQHF. In DNA form, the CDR3 reads TGTGCCAGCAGTTACGTTGGGGGCCCCAATCAGCCCCAGCATTTT. The chain joins TRBV6-2 or TRBV6-3 to TRBJ1-5; D possibly corresponds to TRBD1 (6 bases). Germline V gives CDR1 MNHEY, CDR2 SVGEGT. The V end lost 2 bases, the J end lost 3 bases, and 11 bases lay between the germline ends. The CDR3 runs 15 residues.

There are many counts of this clonotype. V usage is TRBV9 and J usage is TRBJ1-1; D possibly corresponds to TRBD1 (5 bases). Germline V CDR1 and CDR2: SGDLS, YYNGEE. The CDR3 consists of 14 residues. V shed 8 bases and J shed 1 base, with 15 bases lying between them. In DNA form, the CDR3 reads TGTGCCAGTGGGACGGGGCCCACGAACACTGAAGCTTTCTTT. Its translation is CASGTGPTNTEAFF. Combining the CDR3 with reference TRBV9 and TRBJ1-1 gives the whole variable domain DSGVTQTPKHLITATGQRVTLRCSPRSGDLSVYWYQQSLDQGLQFLIQYYNGEERAKGNILERFSAQQFPDLHSELNLSSLELGDSALYFCASGTGPTNTEAFFGQGTRLTVV.

Comments on this clonotype: This may arise from a read error, as a much more abundant clone is one base away. The CDR3 here is CASTQDRTPSGELFF. The CDR3, as DNA: TGTGCCAGCACCCAAGATCGGACCCCCTCCGGGGAGCTGTTTTTT. The chain combines TRBV3-1 with TRBJ2-2; D unclear. The CDR3 spans 15 residues. CDR1 and CDR2 (germline): LGHDT, YNNKEL (reference sequence).

The V gene is TRBV21-1, the J gene TRBJ2-5; TRBD1, the table's D call, was not compared with the DNA. TRBV21-1 is marked as a pseudogene. This CDR3 has 18 amino acids. The CDR3 here is CASSKPPPGTNLQETQYF. The CDR3 DNA sequence: TGTGCCAGCAGCAAACCGCCCCCGGGGACAAATTTGCAAGAGACCCAGTACTTC.

This clonotype was detected many times. The chain has TRBV2 and TRBJ2-2; tentative D call: TRBD1 (6 bases). The CDR3 runs 15 residues. Trimming took 3 bases from V and 4 from J, leaving 12 bases between them. Germline V lookup: CDR1 SNHLY, CDR2 FYNNEI. CDR3 loop: CASSDQGLGTGELFF. The CDR3 nucleotides are TGTGCCAGCAGTGACCAGGGGTTAGGCACCGGGGAGCTGTTTTTT.

The rearrangement joins TRBV19 to TRBJ2-7, with D hard to call. CDR1 LNHDA and CDR2 SQIVND come from the germline V gene (reference sequence). The CDR3 covers 14 residues. Trimming shortened V by 6 bases and J by 1 base, and 13 bases separated the two germline ends. The CDR3 bases are TGTGCCAGTAGCCGCCCCCACACATCCTACGAGCAGTACTTC. Its protein is CASSRPHTSYEQYF.

This sequence joins TRBV6-5 and TRBJ2-7; 9 bases line up with TRBD2. The CDR3 totals 15 residues. V gave up 4 bases and J gave up 3 bases; unmatched junction bases: 7. The germline gives CDR1 MNHEY, CDR2 SVGAGI. The CDR3 sequence: CASSSPPSGVYEQYF. CDR3 nucleotides: TGTGCCAGCAGTTCCCCGCCTAGCGGGGTCTACGAGCAGTACTTC.

This clonotype came up a few times. The chain carries TRBV5-1 and TRBJ2-1, with 9 nucleotides matching TRBD2. Per germline, CDR1 SGHRS and CDR2 YFSETQ. With V trimmed by 2 bases and J by 6 bases, 12 bases remained unmatched. There are 17 residues in the CDR3. Here the CDR3 DNA reads TGCGCCAGCAGCTTAGCCACCGGGACTAGCAGATCCAATGAGCAGTTCTTC. Translation gives CASSLATGTSRSNEQFF.

Only a few counts were recorded for this clonotype. This rearrangement joins TRBV5-1 to TRBJ2-7, with 11 bases identical to TRBD1. This CDR3 is 15 amino acids long. Per germline, CDR1 SGHRS and CDR2 YFSETQ. J lost 6 bases, V lost 0 bases, and 5 bases had no gene match. The CDR3 loop reads CASSLDGTGGREQYF. For the CDR3, the DNA is TGCGCCAGCAGCTTGGATGGGACAGGGGGTCGCGAGCAGTACTTC.

The V gene is TRBV25-1, the J gene TRBJ1-6, with 7 bases that match TRBD1. CDR3 length equals 18 residues. The germline V gene has CDR1 MGHDK and CDR2 SYGVNS. With V trimmed by 4 bases and J by 1 base, 10 bases remained unmatched. CDR3 in DNA: TGTGCCAGCAGTGCGTTTGAGGGGGCAGTATCCTATAATTCACCCCTCCACTTT. Translating gives CASSAFEGAVSYNSPLHF. Based on the CDR3 plus reference TRBV25-1 and TRBJ1-6, the full variable domain is EADIYQTPRYLVIGTGKKITLECSQTMGHDKMYWYQQDPGMELHLIHYSYGVNSTEKGDLSSESTVSRIRTEHFPLTLESARPSHTSQYLCASSAFEGAVSYNSPLHFGNGTRLTVT.

V is TRBV20-1 and J is TRBJ2-3; 9 bases agree with TRBD2. V dropped 2 bases and J dropped 4; count of bases not matched to a gene: 7. Germline-derived CDR1 and CDR2 are DFQATT and SNEGSKA (reference sequence). The CDR3 extends over 15 amino acids. CDR3 loop: CSARNLAGEADTQYF. CDR3 coding DNA: TGCAGTGCTAGAAATTTAGCGGGAGAGGCAGATACGCAGTATTTT.

Many counts were recorded for this clonotype. This rearrangement joins TRBV7-2 to TRBJ1-2; no reliable D call. The V end lost 10 bases, the J end lost 8 bases, and 20 bases lay between the germline ends. From germline, CDR1 is SGHTA and CDR2 FQGNSA. The CDR3 has 13 residues. The CDR3 is CATPSQGYGGYTF. In DNA form, the CDR3 reads TGTGCCACGCCGTCCCAAGGGTATGGAGGCTACACCTTC.

Many counts were recorded for this clonotype. The chain recombines TRBV11-2 with TRBJ2-1; D remains unclear. Trimming removed 2 bases from V and 2 bases from J, with 4 bases in between. The germline V gene has CDR1 SGHAT and CDR2 FQNNGV. This CDR3 spans 13 amino acids. The CDR3 loop is CASSLTAYNEQFF. The CDR3, as DNA: TGTGCCAGCAGCTTAACGGCCTACAATGAGCAGTTCTTC.